Detailed here is one T cell receptor beta chain. This same CDR3 is encoded by further DNA sequences in the sample. Germline values: CDR1 SGHRS, CDR2 YFSETQ. With 3 bases clipped from V and 2 bases from J, the junction kept 3 bases outside the gene matches. CDR3 length: 15 residues. Sequencing used immunoSEQ multiplex PCR; TCRdb keeps in-frame clones, though not all of them. Of about 180,000 clones in the sample, less than 90% were seen once. The data derive from a study of blood T cell repertoires in COVID-19. Across the whole study: Nucleic acid was either cDNA or gDNA, and it came from T cells, B-cell-depleted T cells, or PBMCs.

Source material: peripheral blood. The receptor's source is a man aged 65-85 years with active or convalescent COVID-19. The chain has TRBV5-1 and TRBJ1-4; TRBD1 matches 8 bases. CDR3 in DNA: TGCGCCAGCAGCTCGACAGGGGCGACTAATGAAAAACTGTTTTTT. Translated: CASSSTGATNEKLFF.